This T cell receptor (beta chain) appears in the sequencing data of a study of T cell changes during pregnancy in multiple sclerosis. This table comes from immunoSEQ multiplex PCR, and its TCRdb copy is limited to in-frame clones, with some not included. The sample has over 60,000 clones; roughly nine tenths are singletons. This CDR3 spans 13 amino acids. Trimming removed 5 bases at V and 8 bases at J, with 15 bases between. Germline loops: CDR1 MNHEY, CDR2 SVGAGI. The sample was peripheral blood, taken in the third trimester of pregnancy. This sequence joins TRBV6-5 and TRBJ1-2; D is undetermined. This receptor was identified in a female donor in good health, enrolled as a control in a pregnancy study. The CDR3: CASSTQEYSGYTF. In nucleotides, the CDR3 is TGTGCCAGCAGTACCCAGGAATATTCCGGCTACACCTTC.